A selection of T cell receptor beta chains follows, all from one sample in a study of blood T cell repertoires in COVID-19. Libraries were prepared by immunoSEQ multiplex PCR; TCRdb keeps only in-frame clonotypes and omits some of them. The table shows about 59,000 clones, with less than 85% occurring only once. The sequenced material came from peripheral blood. The receptors originated from a woman in her 70s with acute or convalescent COVID-19. CDR3s include the opening cysteine and the closing phenylalanine or tryptophan. Fields, in order: clone size, V gene, D gene, J gene, CDR3 DNA, CDR3 protein. D genes are given only for firm matches. A row's size may be missing; if present it is once, few, many or a size class.

size: -; V: TRBV11-1; D: TRBD1; J: TRBJ2-3; DNA: TGTGCCAGCAGCGGTCGGACAGGGGCGAAATCAGATACGCAGTATTTT; CDR3: CASSGRTGAKSDTQYF
size: -; V: TRBV18; D: -; J: TRBJ1-1; DNA: TGTGCCAGCTCACTCGGACCAGGGGACACTGAAGCTTTCTTT; CDR3: CASSLGPGDTEAFF
size: -; V: TRBV25-1; D: -; J: TRBJ1-4; DNA: TGTGCCAGCAGCAACGTAGTAGGGGATCGGAATGAAAAACTGTTTTTT; CDR3: CASSNVVGDRNEKLFF
size: -; V: TRBV19; D: -; J: TRBJ1-5; DNA: TGTGCCACTAATCAGGGGTCTAGCAATCAGCCCCAGCATTTT; CDR3: CATNQGSSNQPQHF
size: -; V: TRBV4-1; D: -; J: TRBJ2-2; DNA: TGCGCCAGCAGCCAAGCCGGCGTGGGGACTCTGCCCACCGGGGAGCTGTTTTTT; CDR3: CASSQAGVGTLPTGELFF
size: few; V: TRBV14; D: -; J: TRBJ2-2; DNA: TGTGCCAGCAGCCCCTGGGCGTCCGGGGAGCTGTTTTTT; CDR3: CASSPWASGELFF
size: -; V: TRBV7-2; D: TRBD1; J: TRBJ2-7; DNA: TGTGCCAGCAGCTTATTGGTGGGGCAGGGGGCCTACGAGCAGTACTTC; CDR3: CASSLLVGQGAYEQYF
size: -; V: TRBV15; D: TRBD1; J: TRBJ2-7; DNA: TGTGCCACCAGCACTGACAGGGCCCACGAGCAGTACTTC; CDR3: CATSTDRAHEQYF
size: -; V: TRBV18; D: TRBD1; J: TRBJ1-2; DNA: TGTGCCAGCTCAAGAGGGGGCCTCTCTAACTATGGCTACACCTTC; CDR3: CASSRGGLSNYGYTF
size: once; V: TRBV2; D: -; J: TRBJ2-7; DNA: TGTGCCAGCAGAGAGGCCGAACAATACGAGCAGTACTTC; CDR3: CASREAEQYEQYF
size: -; V: TRBV6-5; D: TRBD1; J: TRBJ2-1; DNA: TGTGCCAGCGGAACAGGGGGCTCCTACAATGAGCAGTTCTTC; CDR3: CASGTGGSYNEQFF
size: -; V: TRBV24-1; D: TRBD2; J: TRBJ2-1; DNA: TGTGCCACCAGTGATTCGGGAAAAGCGGGGGTGCCCTACAATGAGCAGTTCTTC; CDR3: CATSDSGKAGVPYNEQFF
size: -; V: TRBV7-3; D: -; J: TRBJ2-3; DNA: TGTGCCAGCGGGGGCGGCACAGATACGCAGTATTTT; CDR3: CASGGGTDTQYF
size: -; V: TRBV5-8; D: -; J: TRBJ2-1; DNA: TGTGCCAGCAGCTTGGTGGCGGGGGCCCGGGATGAGCAGTTCTTC; CDR3: CASSLVAGARDEQFF
size: many; V: TRBV24-1; D: -; J: TRBJ1-4; DNA: TGTGCCACCAGTGGGAACGGACACAATGAAAAACTGTTTTTT; CDR3: CATSGNGHNEKLFF
size: once; V: TRBV27; D: TRBD2; J: TRBJ2-3; DNA: TGTGCCAGCAGTTTTCGACTAGCGGGGGTTGGGGCAGATACGCAGTATTTT; CDR3: CASSFRLAGVGADTQYF
size: -; V: TRBV19; D: -; J: TRBJ1-2; DNA: TGTGCCAGTAGTAGCGAGACGGGCTATGGCTACACCTTC; CDR3: CASSSETGYGYTF
size: -; V: TRBV6-1; D: TRBD1; J: TRBJ1-2; DNA: TGTGCCAGCAGTGAACAGGGGGCTGGCTATGGCTACACCTTC; CDR3: CASSEQGAGYGYTF
size: -; V: TRBV16; D: TRBD1; J: TRBJ1-2; DNA: TGTGCCAGCAGCCAATCGGGGACAGCGTTAAACTATGGCTACACCTTC; CDR3: CASSQSGTALNYGYTF
size: -; V: TRBV11-3; D: TRBD2; J: TRBJ2-1; DNA: TGTGCCAGCAGCCACCCGGGGGGGAATGAGCAGTTCTTC; CDR3: CASSHPGGNEQFF
size: -; V: TRBV19; D: TRBD1; J: TRBJ1-5; DNA: TGTGCCAGCCTACCAAGGGCGGGGACAGGGGGCGTTCAGCCCCAGCATTTT; CDR3: CASLPRAGTGGVQPQHF
size: -; V: TRBV3-1/TRBV3-2; D: -; J: TRBJ1-1; DNA: TGTGCCAGCAGCCAAGGCCGATGGCCGGGGACTGAAGCTTTCTTT; CDR3: CASSQGRWPGTEAFF
size: few; V: TRBV5-6; D: -; J: TRBJ1-2; DNA: TGTGCCAGCAGCTTGGGACCAGGGCTAGGAGGCTACACCTTC; CDR3: CASSLGPGLGGYTF
size: few; V: TRBV10-3; D: TRBD1; J: TRBJ1-4; DNA: TGTGCCATCAATCGACAGGGGGCTAATGAAAAACTGTTTTTT; CDR3: CAINRQGANEKLFF
size: few; V: TRBV29-1; D: -; J: TRBJ1-1; DNA: TGCAGCGTTCGCCCCACGGGCACAACGGGATGGAACACTGAAGCTTTCTTT; CDR3: CSVRPTGTTGWNTEAFF
size: -; V: TRBV6-5; D: -; J: TRBJ1-4; DNA: TGTGCCAGCAGACAGGGTGGGTTTCATGAAAAACTGTTTTTT; CDR3: CASRQGGFHEKLFF
size: -; V: TRBV5-1; D: -; J: TRBJ1-1; DNA: TGCGCCAGCAGCTTGTTAACAGATGGTATGAACACTGAAGCTTTCTTT; CDR3: CASSLLTDGMNTEAFF
size: few; V: TRBV6-6; D: -; J: TRBJ1-3; DNA: TGTGCCAGCAGGGCACCGGGGGTACGCTCTGGAAACACCATATATTTT; CDR3: CASRAPGVRSGNTIYF
size: -; V: TRBV5-1; D: -; J: TRBJ2-1; DNA: TGCGCCAGCAGCTTAAGGGAGCTCCGTTACAATGAGCAGTTCTTC; CDR3: CASSLRELRYNEQFF
size: -; V: TRBV6-5; D: -; J: TRBJ1-2; DNA: TGTGCCAGCAGGAAACGGGACACGTACTGGATCCACACCTTC; CDR3: CASRKRDTYWIHTF
size: once; V: TRBV29-1; D: -; J: TRBJ2-5; DNA: TGCAGCGCCGCGGAGAGCCAAGAGACCCAGTACTTC; CDR3: CSAAESQETQYF
size: -; V: TRBV30; D: TRBD2; J: TRBJ2-5; DNA: TGTGCCTGGAGCATACTGACTAGCGGGGGGGGAGAGACCCAGTACTTC; CDR3: CAWSILTSGGGETQYF
size: -; V: TRBV9; D: TRBD1; J: TRBJ1-6; DNA: TGTGCCAGCAGCTTAGACAGGGGGAGCTCCTATAATTCACCCCTCCACTTT; CDR3: CASSLDRGSSYNSPLHF
size: -; V: TRBV7-8; D: -; J: TRBJ1-1; DNA: TGTGCCAGCAGCTTACCAGGGAACCCCCCGACTGAAGCTTTCTTT; CDR3: CASSLPGNPPTEAFF
size: -; V: TRBV3-1/TRBV3-2; D: -; J: TRBJ2-5; DNA: TGTGCCAGCAGCCAAAGACCAGGGGCGGGTCAAGAGACCCAGTACTTC; CDR3: CASSQRPGAGQETQYF
size: -; V: TRBV18; D: -; J: TRBJ1-1; DNA: TGTGCCAGCTCAGCAGCGGGGACCAACACTGAAGCTTTCTTT; CDR3: CASSAAGTNTEAFF
size: -; V: TRBV6-4; D: -; J: TRBJ1-1; DNA: TGTGCCAGCAGACAAAGATCGAACACTGAAGCTTTCTTT; CDR3: CASRQRSNTEAFF
size: -; V: TRBV24-1; D: -; J: TRBJ1-2; DNA: TGTGCCACCAGTGAGTGGAGCGGGGGAGGCTATGGCTACACCTTC; CDR3: CATSEWSGGGYGYTF
size: many; V: TRBV18; D: -; J: TRBJ1-4; DNA: TGTGCCAGCTCACGAGGGTTGGAAAAACTGTTTTTT; CDR3: CASSRGLEKLFF
size: -; V: TRBV29-1; D: -; J: TRBJ2-3; DNA: TGCAGCGTCGTTGACACAATTAGCACAGATACGCAGTATTTT; CDR3: CSVVDTISTDTQYF
size: -; V: TRBV5-1; D: TRBD1; J: TRBJ1-1; DNA: TGCGCCAGCAGCTCCGGACAGGGGGCACTAATTAACACTGAAGCTTTCTTT; CDR3: CASSSGQGALINTEAFF
size: -; V: TRBV7-3; D: -; J: TRBJ1-2; DNA: TGTGCCAGCAGCTTAAATACGGCCGGGGGTGGCTACACCTTC; CDR3: CASSLNTAGGGYTF